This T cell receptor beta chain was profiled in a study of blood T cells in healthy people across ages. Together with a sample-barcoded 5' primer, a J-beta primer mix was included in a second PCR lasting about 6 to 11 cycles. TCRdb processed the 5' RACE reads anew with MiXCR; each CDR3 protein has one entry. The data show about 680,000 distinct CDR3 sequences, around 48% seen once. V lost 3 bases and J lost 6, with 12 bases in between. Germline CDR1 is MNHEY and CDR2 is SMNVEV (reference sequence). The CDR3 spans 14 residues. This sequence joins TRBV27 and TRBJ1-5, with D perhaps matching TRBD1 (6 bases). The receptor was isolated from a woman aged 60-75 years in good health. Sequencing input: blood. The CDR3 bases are TGTGCCAGCAGTTTCGGGGGCGTGGGTCAGCCCCAGCATTTT. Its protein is CASSFGGVGQPQHF.